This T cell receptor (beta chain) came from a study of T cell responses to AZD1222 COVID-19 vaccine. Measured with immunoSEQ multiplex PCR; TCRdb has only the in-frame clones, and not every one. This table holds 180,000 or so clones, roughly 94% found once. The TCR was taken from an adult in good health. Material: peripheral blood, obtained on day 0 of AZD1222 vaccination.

CDR3 sequence reads: CASSMGGNYGYTF. In DNA, the CDR3 is TGTGCCAGCAGTATGGGGGGGAACTATGGCTACACCTTC. This chain connects TRBV25-1 to TRBJ1-2; D may be TRBD1 (5 bases). The V gene lost 5 bases and the J gene lost 2 bases, with 9 bases spanning the gap. The CDR3 has 13 amino acids. Germline CDR1 reads MGHDK; CDR2 reads SYGVNS.